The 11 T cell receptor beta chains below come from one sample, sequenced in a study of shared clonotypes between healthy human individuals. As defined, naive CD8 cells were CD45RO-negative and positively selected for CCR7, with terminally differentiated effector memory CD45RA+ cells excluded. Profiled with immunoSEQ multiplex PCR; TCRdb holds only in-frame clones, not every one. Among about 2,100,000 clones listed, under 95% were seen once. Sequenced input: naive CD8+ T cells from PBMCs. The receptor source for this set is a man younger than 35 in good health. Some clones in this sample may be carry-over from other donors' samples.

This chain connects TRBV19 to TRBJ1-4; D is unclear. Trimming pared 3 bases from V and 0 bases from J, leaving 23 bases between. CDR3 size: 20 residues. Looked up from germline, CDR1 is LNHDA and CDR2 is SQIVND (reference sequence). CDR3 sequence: CASSITPDWGYPTTNEKLFF. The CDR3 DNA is TGTGCCAGTAGTATCACCCCGGACTGGGGATACCCGACAACTAATGAAAAACTGTTTTTT.

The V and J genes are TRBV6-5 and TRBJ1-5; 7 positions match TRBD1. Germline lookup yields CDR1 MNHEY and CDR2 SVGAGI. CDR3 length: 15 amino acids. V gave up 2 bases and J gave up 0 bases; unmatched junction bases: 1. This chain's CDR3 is CASSYRTGSNQPQHF. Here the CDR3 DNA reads TGTGCCAGCAGTTACCGGACAGGTAGCAATCAGCCCCAGCATTTT.

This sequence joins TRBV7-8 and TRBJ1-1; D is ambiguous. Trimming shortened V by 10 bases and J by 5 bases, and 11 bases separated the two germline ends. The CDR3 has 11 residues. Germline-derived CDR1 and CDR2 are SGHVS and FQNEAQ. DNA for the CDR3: TGTGCCACACTTCTGGGGACTGAAGCTTTCTTT. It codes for CATLLGTEAFF.

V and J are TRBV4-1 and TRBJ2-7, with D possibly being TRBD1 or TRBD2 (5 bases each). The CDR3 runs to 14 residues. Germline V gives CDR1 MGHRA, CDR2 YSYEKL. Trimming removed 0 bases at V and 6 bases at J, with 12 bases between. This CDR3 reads CASSQEAPGREQYF. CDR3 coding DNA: TGCGCCAGCAGCCAAGAAGCCCCGGGACGCGAGCAGTACTTC.

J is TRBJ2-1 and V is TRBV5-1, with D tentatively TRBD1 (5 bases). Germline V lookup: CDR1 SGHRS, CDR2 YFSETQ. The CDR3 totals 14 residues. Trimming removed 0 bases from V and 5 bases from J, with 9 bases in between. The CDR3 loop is CASSLEGADNEQFF. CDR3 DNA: TGCGCCAGCAGCTTGGAAGGGGCAGACAATGAGCAGTTCTTC.

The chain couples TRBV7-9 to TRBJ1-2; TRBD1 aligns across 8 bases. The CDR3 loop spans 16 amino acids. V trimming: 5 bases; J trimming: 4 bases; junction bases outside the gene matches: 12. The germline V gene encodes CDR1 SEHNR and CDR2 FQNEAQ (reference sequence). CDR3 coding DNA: TGTGCCAGCAGCGACGGACAGGGTAGTAGGGTCTATGGCTACACCTTC. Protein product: CASSDGQGSRVYGYTF.

CDR3: CAIRLGDTEAFF. CDR3 nucleotides: TGTGCCATTCGGCTAGGGGACACTGAAGCTTTCTTT. The J gene is TRBJ1-1, the V gene TRBV7-9; perhaps TRBD1 as D (5 bases). CDR1 is SEHNR, CDR2 FQNEAQ, per germline (reference sequence). CDR3 length equals 12 residues. V shed 10 bases and J shed 3 bases, with 12 bases lying between them.

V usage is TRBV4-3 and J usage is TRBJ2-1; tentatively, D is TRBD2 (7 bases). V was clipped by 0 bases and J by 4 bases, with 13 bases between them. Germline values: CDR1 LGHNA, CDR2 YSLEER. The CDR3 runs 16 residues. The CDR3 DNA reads TGCGCCAGCAGCCAAGAGGAGGGGGGGCATTACAATGAGCAGTTCTTC. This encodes CASSQEEGGHYNEQFF.

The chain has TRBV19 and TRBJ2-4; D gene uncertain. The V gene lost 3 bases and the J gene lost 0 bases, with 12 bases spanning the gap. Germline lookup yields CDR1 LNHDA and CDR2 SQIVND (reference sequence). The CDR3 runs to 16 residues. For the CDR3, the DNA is TGTGCCAGTAGTATCAGACCGGCACTAGCCAAAAACATTCAGTACTTC. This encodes CASSIRPALAKNIQYF.

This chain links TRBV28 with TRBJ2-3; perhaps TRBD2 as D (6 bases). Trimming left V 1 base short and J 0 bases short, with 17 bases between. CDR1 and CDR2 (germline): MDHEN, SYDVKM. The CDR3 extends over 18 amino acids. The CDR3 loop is CASSLSPVTSWSTDTQYF. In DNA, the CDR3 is TGTGCCAGCAGTTTATCCCCCGTAACTAGCTGGAGCACAGATACGCAGTATTTT.

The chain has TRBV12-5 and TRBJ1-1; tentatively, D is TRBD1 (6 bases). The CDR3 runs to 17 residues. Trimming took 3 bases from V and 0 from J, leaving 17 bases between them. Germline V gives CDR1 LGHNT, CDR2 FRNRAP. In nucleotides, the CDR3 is TGTGCTAGTGGTTTTGCCGGGCCCACAGGGTTGAACACTGAAGCTTTCTTT. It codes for CASGFAGPTGLNTEAFF.